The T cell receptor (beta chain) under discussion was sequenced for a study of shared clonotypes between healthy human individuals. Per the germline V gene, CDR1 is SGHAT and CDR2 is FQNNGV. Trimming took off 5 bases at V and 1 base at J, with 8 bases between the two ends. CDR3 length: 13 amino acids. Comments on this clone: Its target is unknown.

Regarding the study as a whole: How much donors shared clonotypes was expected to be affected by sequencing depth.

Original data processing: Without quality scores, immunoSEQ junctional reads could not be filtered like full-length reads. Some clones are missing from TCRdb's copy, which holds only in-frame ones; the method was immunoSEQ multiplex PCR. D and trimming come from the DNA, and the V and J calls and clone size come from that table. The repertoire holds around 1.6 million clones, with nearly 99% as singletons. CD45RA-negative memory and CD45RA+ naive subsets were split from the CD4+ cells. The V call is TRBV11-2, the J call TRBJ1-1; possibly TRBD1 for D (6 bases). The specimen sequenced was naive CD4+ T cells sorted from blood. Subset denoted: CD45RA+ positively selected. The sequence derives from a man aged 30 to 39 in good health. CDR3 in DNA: TGTGCCAGCAGCACGGACAGGAACACTGAAGCTTTCTTT. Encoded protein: CASSTDRNTEAFF.